The 16 T cell receptor beta chains presented below share a single source sample, sequenced in a study of cytomegalovirus exposure and HLA in healthy donors. The primer mix had 60 Vbeta and 13 Jbeta primers. Profiling relied on immunoSEQ multiplex PCR, and the TCRdb table lists in-frame clones only, not all of them. The sample has about 160,000 clones, roughly 80% seen once; the top ten hold 8.5% to 10%. The sequenced sample consisted of PBMCs. These receptors were taken from a man aged 18 to 30 in good health and CMV-seropositive.

The chain links TRBV30 to TRBJ1-2; D perhaps matches TRBD1 (5 bases). Trimming took off 0 bases at V and 7 bases at J, with 12 bases between the two ends. CDR3 length: 13 amino acids. Germline V CDR1 and CDR2: GTSNPN, SVGIG (reference sequence). The chain's CDR3 is CAWSVERRGGYTF. Here the CDR3 DNA reads TGTGCCTGGAGTGTAGAGAGAAGGGGTGGCTACACCTTC.

The V call is TRBV6-5, the J call TRBJ1-1, with D possibly TRBD1 on 5 matching bases. This CDR3 has 14 residues. In germline, CDR1 is MNHEY, CDR2 SVGAGI. Trimming left V 7 bases short and J 6 bases short, with 18 bases between. The DNA for the CDR3 is TGTGCCAGCATCTCCGGCAGGGAGGTCGCTGAAGCTTTCTTT. This encodes CASISGREVAEAFF.

This clone appeared a few times. The chain employs TRBV25-1 and TRBJ2-1; tentative D call: TRBD2 (5 bases). CDR3 length equals 14 residues. The germline V gene encodes CDR1 MGHDK and CDR2 SYGVNS. V shed 6 bases and J shed 2 bases, with 11 bases lying between them. The CDR3 DNA reads TGTGCCAGCAGGCCCGCGCGGGCCTACAATGAGCAGTTCTTC. It is translated as CASRPARAYNEQFF.

This clone has only a few counts. V usage is TRBV18 and J usage is TRBJ2-1; D is possibly TRBD1 (5 bases). CDR3 length: 14 residues. CDR1 is KGHSH and CDR2 is LQKENI in the germline V gene. Between the trimmed V and J ends, which lost 3 bases and 7 bases, there was a span of 13 bases. CDR3 DNA sequence: TGTGCCAGCTCACCCAGGGTAGCCGAGAATGAGCAGTTCTTC. It yields the protein CASSPRVAENEQFF.

This clone was seen once. This chain uses TRBV27 with TRBJ1-6; D uncertain. With 5 bases removed from V and 6 bases from J, the gap between germline ends came to 17 bases. The CDR3 sequence is 16 residues long. In germline, CDR1 is MNHEY, CDR2 SMNVEV (reference sequence). The CDR3 here is CASSSWPRTGNSPLHF. Here the CDR3 DNA reads TGTGCCAGCAGTAGTTGGCCGCGGACTGGTAATTCACCCCTCCACTTT.

This clone was picked up a small number of times. The gene calls are TRBV5-4 and TRBJ2-1; 12 positions agree with TRBD1. Germline CDR1 reads SGHNT; CDR2 reads YYREEE (reference sequence). The CDR3 extends over 14 amino acids. Unmatched junction bases numbered 2, after V lost 2 bases and J lost 8 bases. The CDR3 DNA sequence: TGTGCCAGCAGCTTTTGGGACAGGGGGCATGAGCAGTTCTTC. Protein product: CASSFWDRGHEQFF. Variable domain in full (rest from reference TRBV5-4 and TRBJ2-1): ETGVTQSPTHLIKTRGQQVTLRCSSQSGHNTVSWYQQALGQGPQFIFQYYREEENGRGNFPPRFSGLQFPNYSSELNVNALELDDSALYLCASSFWDRGHEQFFGPGTRLTVL.

This clone was recorded a few times. The genes are TRBV27 and TRBJ1-5; D unclear. The ends were cut back, 1 base at V and 1 base at J, with 8 bases in the middle. The CDR3 runs 15 residues. The germline CDR1 and CDR2 sequences are MNHEY and SMNVEV (reference sequence). As DNA, the CDR3 is TGTGCCAGCAGTTTATATTCGGGAAGCAATCAGCCCCAGCATTTT. This gives the protein CASSLYSGSNQPQHF.

The chain links TRBV19 to TRBJ1-1; possible D gene TRBD1, 5 bases. The length of the CDR3 is 15 residues. Germline values: CDR1 LNHDA, CDR2 SQIVND (reference sequence). Trimming pared 4 bases from V and 4 bases from J, leaving 16 bases between. CDR3 sequence reads: CASSSPGGGGTEAFF. The CDR3 nucleotides read TGTGCCAGTAGTAGTCCTGGTGGGGGAGGCACTGAAGCTTTCTTT.

In its sample, this clone was seen a few times. The gene calls are TRBV7-6 and TRBJ2-7; D remains ambiguous. Germline CDR1 and CDR2: SGHVS and FNYEAQ. Trimming took 5 bases from V and 2 from J, leaving 16 bases between them. This CDR3 contains 15 residues. CDR3 region: CASSRLGSEPYEQYF. CDR3 nucleotides: TGTGCCAGCAGCCGACTTGGGTCCGAGCCCTACGAGCAGTACTTC.

The V and J genes are TRBV5-1 and TRBJ2-7; 10 bases map to TRBD1. The CDR3 totals 18 residues. V shed 4 bases and J 5 bases; nucleotides not matched to a gene: 18. CDR1 is SGHRS and CDR2 is YFSETQ in the germline V gene. CDR3 sequence reads: CASSVQPLNRDRGHEQYF. CDR3 DNA sequence: TGCGCCAGCAGCGTCCAGCCCCTTAACCGGGACAGGGGCCACGAGCAGTACTTC. The full variable domain, in which reference TRBV5-1 and TRBJ2-7 provide the parts outside the CDR3, is KAGVTQTPRYLIKTRGQQVTLSCSPISGHRSVSWYQQTPGQGLQFLFEYFSETQRNKGNFPGRFSGRQFSNSRSEMNVSTLELGDSALYLCASSVQPLNRDRGHEQYFGPGTRLTVT.

The J gene is TRBJ1-2, the V gene TRBV19, with D unclear. The V end lost 1 base, the J end lost 4 bases, and 13 bases lay between the germline ends. CDR1 and CDR2 from the germline V gene are LNHDA and SQIVND (reference sequence). The CDR3 length is 15 residues. CDR3 loop: CASSIVVKYTYGYTF. Here the CDR3 DNA reads TGTGCCAGTAGTATAGTGGTGAAATACACCTATGGCTACACCTTC.

This chain uses TRBV30 with TRBJ2-5; 10 nucleotides line up with TRBD1. This CDR3 has 15 amino acids. V shed 2 bases, J shed 5 bases, and the junction held 8 bases outside the gene matches. Germline V CDR1 and CDR2: GTSNPN, SVGIG (reference sequence). The CDR3 DNA is TGTGCCTGGAGTCAGACGACAGGGGGCATGGAGACCCAGTACTTC. Translated, it gives CAWSQTTGGMETQYF. Full variable domain (rest looked up from reference TRBV30 and TRBJ2-5): SQTIHQWPATLVQPVGSPLSLECTVEGTSNPNLYWYRQAAGRGLQLLFYSVGIGQISSEVPQNLSASRPQDRQFILSSKKLLLSDSGFYLCAWSQTTGGMETQYFGPGTRLLVL.

J is TRBJ2-2 and V is TRBV9; 8 bases align to TRBD1. Germline V CDR1 and CDR2: SGDLS, YYNGEE. V was pared by 1 base and J by 6 bases, with 2 bases of the junction left unmatched. The CDR3 runs 14 residues. CDR3 region: CASSVQQGAGELFF. CDR3 sequence (DNA): TGTGCCAGCAGCGTACAACAGGGGGCCGGGGAGCTGTTTTTT.

The chain joins TRBV27 to TRBJ1-3; 7 bases match TRBD1. The junction had 5 bases not matched to a gene; V was cut back by 6 bases and J by 0 bases. CDR3 length: 15 residues. The V gene's germline CDR1 is MNHEY and CDR2 SMNVEV (reference sequence). CDR3 sequence: CASRVGTDSGNTIYF. The CDR3 bases are TGTGCCAGCAGAGTCGGGACAGACTCTGGAAACACCATATATTTT.

The rearrangement joins TRBV9 to TRBJ2-3; D gene ambiguous. The CDR3 length is 16 residues. The germline gives CDR1 SGDLS, CDR2 YYNGEE. The V end lost 4 bases, the J end lost 2 bases, and 17 bases lay between the germline ends. The CDR3 reads CASSPDEPRVTDTQYF. In nucleotides, the CDR3 is TGTGCCAGCAGCCCCGACGAACCCCGGGTCACAGATACGCAGTATTTT.

The rearrangement links TRBV30 to TRBJ1-2; D perhaps matches TRBD1 (5 bases). Germline lookup yields CDR1 GTSNPN and CDR2 SVGIG (reference sequence). V was trimmed by 0 bases and J by 3 bases, leaving 11 bases between them. This CDR3 spans 14 amino acids. The CDR3 reads CAWSVRGGDYGYTF. The CDR3, as DNA: TGTGCCTGGAGTGTTCGCGGGGGGGACTATGGCTACACCTTC. Supplemented by reference TRBV30 and TRBJ1-2, the full variable domain reads SQTIHQWPATLVQPVGSPLSLECTVEGTSNPNLYWYRQAAGRGLQLLFYSVGIGQISSEVPQNLSASRPQDRQFILSSKKLLLSDSGFYLCAWSVRGGDYGYTFGSGTRLTVV.